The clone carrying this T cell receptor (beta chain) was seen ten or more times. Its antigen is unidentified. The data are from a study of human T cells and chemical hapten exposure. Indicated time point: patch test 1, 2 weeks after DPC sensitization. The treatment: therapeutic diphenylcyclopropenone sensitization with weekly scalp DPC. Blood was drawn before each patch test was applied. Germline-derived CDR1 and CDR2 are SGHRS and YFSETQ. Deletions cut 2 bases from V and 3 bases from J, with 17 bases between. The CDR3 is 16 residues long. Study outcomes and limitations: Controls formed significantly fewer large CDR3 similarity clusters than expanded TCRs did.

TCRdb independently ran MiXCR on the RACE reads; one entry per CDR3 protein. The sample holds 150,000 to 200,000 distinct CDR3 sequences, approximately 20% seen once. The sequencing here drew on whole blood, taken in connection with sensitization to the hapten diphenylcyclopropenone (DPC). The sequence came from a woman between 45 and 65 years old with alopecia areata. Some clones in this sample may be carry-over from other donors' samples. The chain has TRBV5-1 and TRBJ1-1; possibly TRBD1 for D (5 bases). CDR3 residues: CASSFSPGPTHTEAFF. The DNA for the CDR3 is TGCGCCAGCAGCTTTAGTCCGGGACCTACACACACTGAAGCTTTCTTT.